The 4 T cell receptor beta chains below come from one sample, sequenced in a study of T cells in Graves' hyperthyroidism and ophthalmopathy. RNA transcripts were the template for amplifying TCR beta CDR3 regions. The HTBI set primed first-round TCR CDR3 RT-PCR. TCRdb used MiXCR to reprocess the multiplex PCR reads, holding one entry per CDR3 protein. Here the sample spans 600,000 or so distinct CDR3 sequences, 12% to 15% being singletons. The specimen was blood. The receptors shown here come from a woman under 30 with Graves' ophthalmopathy.

The table lists this clonotype with many counts. V and J are TRBV11-2 and TRBJ2-1; TRBD2 matches 8 bases. The CDR3 covers 16 residues. Germline assignment: CDR1 SGHAT and CDR2 FQNNGV. Losses at the gene ends were 1 base for V and 4 bases for J; bases not matched to a gene: 6. CDR3 bases: TGTGCCAGCAGCTTAGGTCTCCGACTAGCGTACAATGAGCAGTTCTTC. It encodes CASSLGLRLAYNEQFF.

This clonotype was seen many times. The chain combines TRBV20-1 with TRBJ2-3; 7 positions agree with TRBD2. Germline values: CDR1 DFQATT, CDR2 SNEGSKA (reference sequence). J gave up 0 bases and V 4 bases, and 7 bases lay outside the gene matches. The CDR3 is 15 amino acids. In DNA form, the CDR3 reads TGCAGTGCTAAACGACTAGCTAAAAGCACAGATACGCAGTATTTT. Translation gives CSAKRLAKSTDTQYF.

This clonotype was seen repeatedly, ten times or more. This sequence joins TRBV28 and TRBJ1-1, with D possibly matching TRBD1 (6 bases). The CDR3 sequence is 12 residues long. The germline V gene encodes CDR1 MDHEN and CDR2 SYDVKM. Trimming took 6 bases from V and 3 from J, leaving 8 bases between them. The CDR3 reads CASREGDTEAFF. CDR3 sequence (DNA): TGTGCCAGCAGGGAGGGGGACACTGAAGCTTTCTTT.

This clonotype was observed many times. The chain employs TRBV24-1 and TRBJ1-1; no definite D call. V was shortened by 2 bases and J by 1 base, with 10 bases between the two germline ends. The CDR3 is 15 residues long. Per germline, CDR1 KGHDR and CDR2 SFDVKD. The CDR3 here is CATSDSGSRNTEAFF. In DNA, the CDR3 is TGTGCCACCAGTGATTCAGGATCACGGAACACTGAAGCTTTCTTT.